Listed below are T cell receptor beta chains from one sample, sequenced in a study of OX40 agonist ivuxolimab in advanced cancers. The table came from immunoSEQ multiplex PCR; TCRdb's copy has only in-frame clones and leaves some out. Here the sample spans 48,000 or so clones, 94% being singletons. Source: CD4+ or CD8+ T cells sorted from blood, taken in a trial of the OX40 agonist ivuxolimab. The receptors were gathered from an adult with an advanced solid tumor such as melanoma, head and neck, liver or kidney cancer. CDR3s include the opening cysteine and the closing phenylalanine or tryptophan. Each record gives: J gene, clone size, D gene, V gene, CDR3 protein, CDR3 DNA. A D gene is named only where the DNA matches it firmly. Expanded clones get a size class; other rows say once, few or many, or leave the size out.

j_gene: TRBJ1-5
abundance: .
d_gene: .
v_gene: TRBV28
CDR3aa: CASSQTGARPQHF
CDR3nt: TGTGCCAGCAGTCAGACAGGCGCACGGCCCCAGCATTTT

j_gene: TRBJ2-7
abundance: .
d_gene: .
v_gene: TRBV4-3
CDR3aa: CASSQEDSSYEQYF
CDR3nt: TGCGCCAGCAGCCAAGAAGACAGCTCCTACGAGCAGTACTTC

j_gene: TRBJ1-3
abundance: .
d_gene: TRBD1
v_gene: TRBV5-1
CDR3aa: CASSLGDRVFSGNTIYF
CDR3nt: TGCGCCAGCAGCTTGGGGGACAGGGTCTTCTCTGGAAACACCATATATTTT

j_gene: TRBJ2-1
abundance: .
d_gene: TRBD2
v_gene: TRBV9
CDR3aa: CASSAGTSVNNEQFF
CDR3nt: TGTGCCAGCAGCGCAGGGACTAGCGTTAACAATGAGCAGTTCTTC

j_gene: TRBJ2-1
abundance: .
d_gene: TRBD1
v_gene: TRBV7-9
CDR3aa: CASSLGQGSGNEQFF
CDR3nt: TGTGCCAGCAGCCTTGGACAGGGATCGGGCAATGAGCAGTTCTTC

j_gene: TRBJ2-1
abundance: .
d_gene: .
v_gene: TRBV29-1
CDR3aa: CSVDSVASFYSSYNEQFF
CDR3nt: TGCAGCGTAGACTCGGTGGCTAGCTTCTATAGCTCCTACAATGAGCAGTTCTTC

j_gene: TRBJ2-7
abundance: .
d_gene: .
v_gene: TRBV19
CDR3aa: CASSPSAGYEQYF
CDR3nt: TGTGCCAGTAGTCCCTCTGCAGGATACGAGCAGTACTTC

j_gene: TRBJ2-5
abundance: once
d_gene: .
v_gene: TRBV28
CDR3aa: CASSLSNGETQYF
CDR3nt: TGTGCCAGCAGTTTGAGCAATGGGGAGACCCAGTACTTC

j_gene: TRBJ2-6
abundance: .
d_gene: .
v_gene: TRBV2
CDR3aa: CASYLAVDSGANVLTF
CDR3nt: TGTGCCAGCTACTTAGCAGTTGACTCTGGGGCCAACGTCCTGACTTTC

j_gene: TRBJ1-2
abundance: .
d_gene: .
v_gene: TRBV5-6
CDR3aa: CASSLVTLNNYGYTF
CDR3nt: TGTGCCAGCAGCTTGGTGACACTGAATAACTATGGCTACACCTTC

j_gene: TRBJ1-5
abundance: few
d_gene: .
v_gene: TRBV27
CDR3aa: CASIDKNSNQPQHF
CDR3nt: TGTGCCAGCATCGACAAGAATAGCAATCAGCCCCAGCATTTT

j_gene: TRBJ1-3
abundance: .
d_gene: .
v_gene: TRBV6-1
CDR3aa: CASSEDRQGLGNTIYF
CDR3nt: TGTGCCAGCAGTGAAGACCGGCAGGGCCTAGGAAACACCATATATTTT

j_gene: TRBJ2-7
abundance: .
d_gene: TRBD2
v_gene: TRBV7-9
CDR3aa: CASSLREGYEQYF
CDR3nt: TGTGCCAGCAGCTTGCGGGAGGGGTACGAGCAGTACTTC

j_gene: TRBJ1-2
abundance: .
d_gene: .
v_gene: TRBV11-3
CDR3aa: CASSPRGYGYTF
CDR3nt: TGTGCCAGCAGCCCCCGGGGCTATGGCTACACCTTC

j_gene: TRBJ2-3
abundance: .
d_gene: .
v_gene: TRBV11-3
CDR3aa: CAGSLGTDTQYF
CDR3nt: TGTGCCGGCAGCCTTGGCACAGATACGCAGTATTTT

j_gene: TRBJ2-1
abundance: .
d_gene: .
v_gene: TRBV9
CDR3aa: CASSGGTHNEQFF
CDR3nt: TGTGCCAGCAGCGGCGGGACTCACAATGAGCAGTTCTTC

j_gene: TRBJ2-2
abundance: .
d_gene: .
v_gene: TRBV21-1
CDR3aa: CASSNESGRRELFF
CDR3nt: TGTGCCAGCAGCAATGAAAGCGGGAGACGGGAGCTGTTTTTT

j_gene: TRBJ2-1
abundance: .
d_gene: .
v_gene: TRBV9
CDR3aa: CASSPEPGTHLNNEQFF
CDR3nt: TGTGCCAGCAGCCCGGAACCGGGGACGCATCTGAACAATGAGCAGTTCTTC

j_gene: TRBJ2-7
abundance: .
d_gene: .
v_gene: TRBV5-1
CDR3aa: CASSPYRESSGYEQYF
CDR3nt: TGCGCCAGCAGCCCTTACCGGGAGTCCTCGGGCTACGAGCAGTACTTC

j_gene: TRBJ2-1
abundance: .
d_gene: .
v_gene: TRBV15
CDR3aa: CATSRLGHNEQFF
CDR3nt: TGTGCCACCAGCAGATTAGGGCACAATGAGCAGTTCTTC

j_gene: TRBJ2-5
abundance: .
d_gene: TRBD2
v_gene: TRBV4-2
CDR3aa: CASSRSIGSGTQETQYF
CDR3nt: TGTGCCAGCAGCCGATCAATCGGTAGCGGGACCCAAGAGACCCAGTACTTC

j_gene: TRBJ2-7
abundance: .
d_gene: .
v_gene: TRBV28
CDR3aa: CASSFGWNEQYF
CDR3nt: TGTGCCAGCAGTTTTGGATGGAACGAGCAGTACTTC

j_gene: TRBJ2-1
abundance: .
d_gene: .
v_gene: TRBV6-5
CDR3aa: CAIQRYYNEQFF
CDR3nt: TGTGCCATCCAGCGCTATTACAATGAGCAGTTCTTC

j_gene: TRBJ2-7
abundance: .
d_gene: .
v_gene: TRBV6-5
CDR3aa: CASSRGVRGYEQYF
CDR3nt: TGTGCCAGCAGTAGGGGAGTACGGGGGTACGAGCAGTACTTC

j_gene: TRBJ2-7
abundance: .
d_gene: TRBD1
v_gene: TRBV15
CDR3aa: CATSRPQGTHEQYF
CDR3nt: TGTGCCACCAGCAGACCACAGGGGACGCACGAGCAGTACTTC

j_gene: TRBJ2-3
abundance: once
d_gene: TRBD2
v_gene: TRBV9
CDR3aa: CASCEAGDSTDTQYF
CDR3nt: TGTGCCAGCTGTGAAGCGGGGGATAGCACAGATACGCAGTATTTT

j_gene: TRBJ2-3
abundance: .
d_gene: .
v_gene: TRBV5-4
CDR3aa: CASSLGGKEISTDTQYF
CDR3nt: TGTGCCAGCAGCTTAGGGGGAAAGGAGATTAGCACAGATACGCAGTATTTT

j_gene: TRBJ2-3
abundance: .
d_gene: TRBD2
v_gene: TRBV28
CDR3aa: CASSLLRELTDTQYF
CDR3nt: TGTGCCAGCAGTCTTCTGCGGGAGCTAACAGATACGCAGTATTTT

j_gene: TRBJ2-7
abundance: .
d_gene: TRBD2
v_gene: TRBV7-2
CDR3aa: CASSLTQQLAGHYEQYF
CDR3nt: TGTGCCAGCAGCTTAACGCAGCAGCTAGCGGGACATTACGAGCAGTACTTC

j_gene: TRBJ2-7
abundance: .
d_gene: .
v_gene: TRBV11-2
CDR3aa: CASSPSGAHEQYF
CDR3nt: TGTGCCAGCAGCCCGTCGGGGGCCCACGAGCAGTACTTC

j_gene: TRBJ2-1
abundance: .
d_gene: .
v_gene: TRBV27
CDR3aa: CASARGVYEQFF
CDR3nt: TGTGCCAGCGCCCGCGGGGTCTATGAGCAGTTCTTC

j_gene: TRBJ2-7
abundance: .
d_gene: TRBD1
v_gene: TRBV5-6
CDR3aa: CASSSGTGTYEQYF
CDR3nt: TGTGCCAGCAGCTCGGGGACAGGGACTTACGAGCAGTACTTC

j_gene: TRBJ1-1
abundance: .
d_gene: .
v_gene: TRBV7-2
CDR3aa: CASSLFPVGAMNTEAFF
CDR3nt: TGTGCCAGCAGCTTATTTCCGGTGGGGGCAATGAACACTGAAGCTTTCTTT

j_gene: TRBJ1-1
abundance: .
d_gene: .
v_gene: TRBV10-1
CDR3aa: CASSESISGRAEAFF
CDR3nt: TGCGCCAGCAGTGAGTCGATATCAGGGAGGGCTGAAGCTTTCTTT

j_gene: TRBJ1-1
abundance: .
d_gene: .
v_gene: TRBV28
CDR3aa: CASSLGPRDAFF
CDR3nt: TGTGCCAGCAGCCTTGGGCCCCGAGACGCTTTCTTT

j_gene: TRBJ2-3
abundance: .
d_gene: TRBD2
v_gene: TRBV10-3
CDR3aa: CAISESLAGASTDTQYF
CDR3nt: TGTGCCATCAGTGAGTCCCTAGCGGGAGCGAGCACAGATACGCAGTATTTT

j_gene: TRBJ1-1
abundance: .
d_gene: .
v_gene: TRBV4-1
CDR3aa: CASSQEAANTEAFF
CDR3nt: TGCGCCAGCAGCCAAGAGGCGGCGAACACTGAAGCTTTCTTT

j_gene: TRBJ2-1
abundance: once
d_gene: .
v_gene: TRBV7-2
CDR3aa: CASSLGLNEQFF
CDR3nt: TGTGCCAGCAGCCTCGGGCTCAATGAGCAGTTCTTC

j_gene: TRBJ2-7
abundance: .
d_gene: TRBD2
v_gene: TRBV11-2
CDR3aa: CASSQEGLAMGYEQYF
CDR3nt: TGTGCCAGCAGCCAGGAGGGACTAGCGATGGGCTACGAGCAGTACTTC

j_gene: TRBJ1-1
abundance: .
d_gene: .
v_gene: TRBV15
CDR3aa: CATSRGRNTEAFF
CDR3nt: TGTGCCACCAGCAGAGGGCGGAACACTGAAGCTTTCTTT

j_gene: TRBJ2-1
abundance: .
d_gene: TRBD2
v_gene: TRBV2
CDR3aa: CASRLAESSYNEQFF
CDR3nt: TGTGCCAGCAGGCTAGCGGAAAGCTCCTACAATGAGCAGTTCTTC

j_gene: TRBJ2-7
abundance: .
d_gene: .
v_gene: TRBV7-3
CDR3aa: CASSVGGPYEQYF
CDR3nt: TGTGCCAGCAGTGTCGGTGGACCCTACGAGCAGTACTTC

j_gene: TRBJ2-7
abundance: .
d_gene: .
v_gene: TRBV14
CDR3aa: CASSSGHYEQYF
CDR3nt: TGTGCCAGCAGCTCGGGACACTACGAGCAGTACTTC

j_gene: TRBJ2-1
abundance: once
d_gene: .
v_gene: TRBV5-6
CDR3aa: CASSWVANEQFF
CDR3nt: TGTGCCAGCAGCTGGGTAGCCAATGAGCAGTTCTTC

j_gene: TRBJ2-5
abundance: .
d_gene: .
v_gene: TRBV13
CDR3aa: CASSLGQETQYF
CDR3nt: TGTGCCAGCAGCTTGGGTCAAGAGACCCAGTACTTC

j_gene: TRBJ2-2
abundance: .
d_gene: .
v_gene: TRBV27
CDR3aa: CASSHPAGELFF
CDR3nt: TGTGCCAGCAGCCACCCAGCCGGGGAGCTGTTTTTT

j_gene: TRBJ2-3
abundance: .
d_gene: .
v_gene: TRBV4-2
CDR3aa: CASSQETGYADTQYF
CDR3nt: TGTGCCAGCAGCCAGGAAACAGGATACGCAGATACGCAGTATTTT

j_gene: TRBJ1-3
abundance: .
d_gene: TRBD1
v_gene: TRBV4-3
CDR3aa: CASSQEVQGGGNTIYF
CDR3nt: TGCGCCAGCAGCCAAGAGGTCCAGGGGGGGGGAAACACCATATATTTT

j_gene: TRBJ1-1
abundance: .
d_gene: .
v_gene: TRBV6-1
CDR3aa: CASSEDLNTEAFF
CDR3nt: TGTGCCAGCAGTGAGGACCTGAACACTGAAGCTTTCTTT

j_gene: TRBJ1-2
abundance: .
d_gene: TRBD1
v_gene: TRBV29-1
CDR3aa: CSVLQGKGYTF
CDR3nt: TGCAGCGTCCTACAGGGGAAGGGCTACACCTTC

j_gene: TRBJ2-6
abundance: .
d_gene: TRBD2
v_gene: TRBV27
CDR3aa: CASSLSGSSGANVLTF
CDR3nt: TGTGCCAGCAGCTTAAGCGGGAGTTCCGGGGCCAACGTCCTGACTTTC

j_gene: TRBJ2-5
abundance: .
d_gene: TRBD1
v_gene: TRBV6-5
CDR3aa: CASSYAQGVGETQYF
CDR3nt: TGTGCCAGCAGTTACGCACAGGGGGTCGGAGAGACCCAGTACTTC

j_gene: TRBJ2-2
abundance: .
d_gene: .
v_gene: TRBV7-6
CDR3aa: CASSLAGSYTGELFF
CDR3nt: TGTGCCAGCAGCTTAGCGGGAAGTTACACCGGGGAGCTGTTTTTT

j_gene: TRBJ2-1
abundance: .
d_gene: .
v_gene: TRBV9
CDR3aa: CASSVGQPYNEQFF
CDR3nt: TGTGCCAGCAGCGTAGGACAGCCCTACAATGAGCAGTTCTTC

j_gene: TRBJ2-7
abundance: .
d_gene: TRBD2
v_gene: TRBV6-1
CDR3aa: CASSEARAGGPYEQYF
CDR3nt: TGTGCCAGCAGTGAAGCCCGAGCGGGAGGGCCCTACGAGCAGTACTTC

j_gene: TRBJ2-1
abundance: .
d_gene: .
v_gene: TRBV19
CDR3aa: CASSTLPGAGDNEQFF
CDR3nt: TGTGCCAGTAGTACGTTACCAGGGGCGGGGGACAATGAGCAGTTCTTC

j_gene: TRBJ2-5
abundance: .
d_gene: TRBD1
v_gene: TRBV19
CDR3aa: CASSKLDRGRETQYF
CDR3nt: TGTGCCAGTAGTAAGTTGGACAGGGGGCGAGAGACCCAGTACTTC